A single sample gave rise to the 26 T cell receptor beta chains below, sequenced in a study of graft-versus-host responses after intestinal transplantation. Sequenced by immunoSEQ multiplex PCR; TCRdb stores in-frame clones only, minus some. The sample lists around 90,000 clones, 90% to 95% occurring once. These receptors' targets are unknown. Specimen: unstimulated CD8+ T cells sorted from spleen or lymph node cells, collected before transplant. The receptors were sampled from a human donor who was the organ donor for an intestinal transplant.

V usage is TRBV27 and J usage is TRBJ1-2, with D possibly TRBD1 on 5 matching bases. V lost 7 bases, J lost 0 bases, and 18 bases lay in between. This CDR3 region has 16 residues. CDR1 is MNHEY, CDR2 SMNVEV, per germline (reference sequence). CDR3 bases: TGTGCCAGCAAGGCAGGGATCCGACCCTCTAACTATGGCTACACCTTC. Its protein product is CASKAGIRPSNYGYTF.

The V gene is TRBV29-1, the J gene TRBJ2-5; 10 bases match TRBD2. This CDR3 has 14 residues. CDR1 is SQVTM and CDR2 is ANQGSEA in the germline V gene. The V gene end was trimmed by 2 bases and the J gene end by 3 bases; junction bases not matched to a gene: 3. Here the CDR3 reads CSVELAGVKETQYF. CDR3 DNA sequence: TGCAGCGTTGAACTAGCGGGAGTAAAAGAGACCCAGTACTTC.

The chain is built from TRBV4-3 and TRBJ2-2; a weak D match, TRBD2 (5 bases). Looked up from germline, CDR1 is LGHNA and CDR2 is YSLEER. The V and J ends lost 1 base and 3 bases respectively, with 18 bases between them. The CDR3 runs 18 residues. CDR3 sequence: CASSQADYLAEDTGELFF. DNA for the CDR3: TGCGCCAGCAGCCAAGCGGATTACCTAGCAGAAGACACCGGGGAGCTGTTTTTT.

The rearrangement joins TRBV7-6 to TRBJ2-7, with TRBD2 identical over 12 bases. After removal of 1 base from V and 5 bases from J, the junction contained 3 bases not matched to a gene. This CDR3 has 15 residues. Germline V CDR1 and CDR2: SGHVS, FNYEAQ. The CDR3 loop is CASSLGRLAGDEQYF. For the CDR3, the DNA is TGTGCCAGCAGCTTAGGACGACTAGCGGGAGACGAGCAGTACTTC.

This clone has only one observation. The chain recombines TRBV27 with TRBJ2-1; TRBD2 matches at 12 bases. The CDR3 is 16 amino acids. Trimming at V came to 4 bases and at J to 4 bases, leaving 5 bases not matched to a gene. Germline V lookup: CDR1 MNHEY, CDR2 SMNVEV (reference sequence). The CDR3 sequence: CASSSGLAGFYNEQFF. The CDR3 coding sequence is TGTGCCAGCAGTTCAGGACTAGCGGGGTTTTACAATGAGCAGTTCTTC.

The rearrangement links TRBV7-8 to TRBJ1-1; possibly TRBD1 for D (5 bases). V was trimmed by 2 bases and J by 3 bases, leaving 13 bases between them. The length of the CDR3 is 15 residues. Germline V lookup: CDR1 SGHVS, CDR2 FQNEAQ. The CDR3 bases are TGTGCCAGCAGCTTAATTATAGGGGTTGACACTGAAGCTTTCTTT. Its translation is CASSLIIGVDTEAFF.

This clone appeared a single time. DNA of the CDR3: TGTGCCAGCAGCCCCGGACAGGGTCGCGAGCAGTACTTC. Translating it yields CASSPGQGREQYF. The chain combines TRBV14 with TRBJ2-7; 8 bases fit TRBD1. The CDR3 is 13 residues long. CDR1 and CDR2 (germline): SGHDN, FVKESK. The trim removed 4 bases at V and 6 bases at J, leaving 5 bases unmatched.

The rearrangement uses TRBV2 and TRBJ1-5; D possibly corresponds to TRBD1 (5 bases). The germline V and J ends were trimmed by 2 bases and 0 bases, with 8 bases remaining between them. Germline V lookup: CDR1 SNHLY, CDR2 FYNNEI. The CDR3 runs 15 residues. The CDR3 is CASSERQYSNQPQHF. As DNA, the CDR3 is TGTGCCAGCAGTGAACGACAGTATAGCAATCAGCCCCAGCATTTT. Supplemented by reference TRBV2 and TRBJ1-5, the full variable domain reads EPEVTQTPSHQVTQMGQEVILRCVPISNHLYFYWYRQILGQKVEFLVSFYNNEISEKSEIFDDQFSVERPDGSNFTLKIRSTKLEDSAMYFCASSERQYSNQPQHFGDGTRLSIL.

V is TRBV9 and J is TRBJ2-1; D is undetermined. The V end was cut by 0 bases, the J end by 0 bases, with 10 bases between. The CDR3 loop spans 16 amino acids. Germline CDR1 and CDR2: SGDLS and YYNGEE. The CDR3 loop is CASSVVYGGSYNEQFF. DNA for the CDR3: TGTGCCAGCAGCGTAGTGTATGGCGGCTCCTACAATGAGCAGTTCTTC.

The chain couples TRBV4-1 to TRBJ2-3; 12 nucleotides agree with TRBD2. CDR3 length: 20 residues. Per germline, CDR1 MGHRA and CDR2 YSYEKL. With V trimmed by 0 bases and J by 2 bases, 12 bases remained unmatched. The DNA of the CDR3 is TGCGCCAGCAGCCAAGATTCCACTAGCGGGAGGTTTTCTTCCACAGATACGCAGTATTTT. As protein: CASSQDSTSGRFSSTDTQYF.

The chain uses TRBV7-6 and TRBJ2-5; D might be TRBD2 (6 bases). The CDR3 length is 14 residues. V lost 7 bases to trimming and J lost 2 bases, with 14 bases between them. From germline, CDR1 is SGHVS and CDR2 FNYEAQ. Here the CDR3 reads CASTPGLQQETQYF. CDR3 nucleotide sequence: TGTGCCAGCACCCCGGGACTCCAACAAGAGACCCAGTACTTC.

The gene calls are TRBV7-9 and TRBJ2-1, with 12 bases fitting TRBD1. CDR3 length: 16 amino acids. Germline CDR1 reads SEHNR; CDR2 reads FQNEAQ (reference sequence). V was clipped by 5 bases and J by 9 bases; unmatched bases: 11. The CDR3 protein is CASSTGTGGFTGEQFF. In nucleotides, the CDR3 is TGTGCCAGCAGCACCGGGACAGGGGGCTTTACTGGTGAGCAGTTCTTC. The complete variable domain, with remaining parts taken from reference TRBV7-9 and TRBJ2-1, reads DTGVSQNPRHKITKRGQNVTFRCDPISEHNRLYWYRQTLGQGPEFLTYFQNEAQLEKSRLLSDRFSAERPKGSFSTLEIQRTEQGDSAMYLCASSTGTGGFTGEQFFGPGTRLTVL.

The V and J genes are TRBV6-5 and TRBJ1-2; D is ambiguous. Germline V CDR1 and CDR2: MNHEY, SVGAGI. The CDR3 contains 13 residues. Between the trimmed V and J ends, which lost 4 bases and 6 bases, there was a span of 12 bases. As DNA, the CDR3 is TGTGCCAGCAGTTTCGGCACAGACCATGGCTACACCTTC. Residues: CASSFGTDHGYTF.

This clone has a handful of counts. The chain carries TRBV4-3 and TRBJ2-1; 9 bases align to TRBD2. The V and J ends lost 5 bases and 6 bases, in that order; junction bases with no gene match: 11. Germline V gene sequence: CDR1 LGHNA, CDR2 YSLEER. The CDR3 length is 16 residues. CDR3 sequence reads: CASSVRREGRGNEQFF. The CDR3 DNA sequence: TGCGCCAGCAGCGTCAGGCGGGAGGGCCGGGGCAATGAGCAGTTCTTC.

The V call is TRBV19, the J call TRBJ1-1; weak D call: TRBD1 (5 bases). The CDR3 is 17 amino acids. Germline CDR1 and CDR2: LNHDA and SQIVND (reference sequence). The V end lost 5 bases, the J end lost 1 base, and 20 bases lay between the germline ends. Written as DNA, the CDR3 is TGTGCCAGTAGTCGACAGTATGGATCAGTGAGGAACACTGAAGCTTTCTTT. This encodes CASSRQYGSVRNTEAFF.

The CDR3 DNA is TGTGCCAGCAGTATAGGTTCCGGGACAGGCTCCTACGAGCAGTACTTC. Translating it yields CASSIGSGTGSYEQYF. V usage is TRBV27 and J usage is TRBJ2-7, with 8 bases matching TRBD1. The CDR3 has 16 residues. The germline V gene has CDR1 MNHEY and CDR2 SMNVEV (reference sequence). V lost 5 bases, J lost 0 bases, and 9 bases stayed unmatched.

The rearrangement links TRBV6-5 to TRBJ2-3; perhaps TRBD2 as D (5 bases). Germline loops: CDR1 MNHEY, CDR2 SVGAGI. The V end was cut by 0 bases, the J end by 2 bases, with 9 bases between. The CDR3 totals 15 residues. CDR3 nucleotides: TGTGCCAGCAGTTACTCCGAGGACTCCACAGATACGCAGTATTTT. Translating gives CASSYSEDSTDTQYF.

The chain has TRBV28 and TRBJ1-1; D remains ambiguous. The CDR3 runs to 15 residues. Germline assignment: CDR1 MDHEN and CDR2 SYDVKM. V lost 7 bases and J 0 bases, leaving 15 bases between the germline ends. The CDR3 DNA sequence: TGTGCCAGCACCTCGGCAGGACTCATGAACACTGAAGCTTTCTTT. As protein: CASTSAGLMNTEAFF.

This clone was recorded only once. The chain links TRBV4-2 to TRBJ2-5; 8 bases match TRBD2. CDR3 length: 16 amino acids. The J segment lost 11 bases and the V segment lost 4 bases, leaving 18 bases of the junction unmatched. Germline V gene data show CDR1 as LGHNA and CDR2 as YNFKEQ. The CDR3 DNA is TGTGCCAGCAGCCCAACGACTAGTAGCGCGGGGGGTGAGCAGTACTTC. Translating it yields CASSPTTSSAGGEQYF.

The CDR3 protein is CASSPTLGRGPYGYTF. DNA for the CDR3: TGTGCCAGCAGTCCCACCCTGGGGAGGGGTCCCTATGGCTACACCTTC. The rearrangement uses TRBV28 and TRBJ1-2, with TRBD1 as a possible D gene (5 bases). Germline loops: CDR1 MDHEN, CDR2 SYDVKM. The CDR3 has 16 amino acids. V shed 5 bases and J shed 4 bases, with 20 bases lying between them.

The chain carries TRBV4-1 and TRBJ1-6, with 9 nucleotides matching TRBD1. In germline, CDR1 is MGHRA, CDR2 YSYEKL. V was pared by 4 bases and J by 10 bases, with 5 bases of the junction left unmatched. The CDR3 consists of 14 residues. The chain's CDR3 is CASSPGTGRSPLHF. CDR3 in DNA: TGCGCCAGCAGCCCCGGGACAGGGCGATCACCCCTCCACTTT.

The chain joins TRBV7-3 to TRBJ2-1; 9 nucleotides align to TRBD2. Germline lookup yields CDR1 SGHTA and CDR2 FQGTGA. The CDR3 spans 15 residues. Germline trimming cut 2 bases from V and 2 bases from J; bases unmatched to any gene: 1. CDR3 DNA sequence: TGTGCCAGCAGCTTAGCGGGAGGGCCCTACAATGAGCAGTTCTTC. Its protein product is CASSLAGGPYNEQFF.

This clone appeared once. The J gene is TRBJ2-1, the V gene TRBV15; possible D gene TRBD2, 6 bases. The CDR3 spans 23 residues. Germline V gene data show CDR1 as LNHNV and CDR2 as YYDKDF (reference sequence). Trimming took 0 bases from V and 7 from J, leaving 37 bases between them. The DNA for the CDR3 is TGTGCCACCAGCAGAGATCTCTGGAGGGGTTCTCAGGACCACAACGGGCGTTTTAATGAGCAGTTCTTC. Translation: CATSRDLWRGSQDHNGRFNEQFF.

V gene TRBV28 combines with J gene TRBJ2-1, with TRBD2 identical over 12 bases. V gave up 8 bases and J gave up 5 bases; unmatched junction bases: 7. Germline V lookup: CDR1 MDHEN, CDR2 SYDVKM. The CDR3 has 15 residues. CDR3 protein: CASYARTSGDNEQFF. CDR3 coding DNA: TGTGCCAGCTACGCCCGGACTAGCGGGGACAATGAGCAGTTCTTC.

V gene TRBV27 combines with J gene TRBJ2-2, with no clear D. Germline V gene sequence: CDR1 MNHEY, CDR2 SMNVEV (reference sequence). V lost 8 bases and J lost 7, with 14 bases in between. The CDR3 has 13 amino acids. The CDR3 spells CASSGLVFGELFF. As DNA, the CDR3 is TGTGCCAGCTCCGGTCTAGTCTTCGGGGAGCTGTTTTTT.

This rearrangement joins TRBV29-1 to TRBJ1-3; 8 positions agree with TRBD1. V lost 6 bases, J lost 11 bases, and 9 bases stayed unmatched. CDR1 SQVTM and CDR2 ANQGSEA come from the germline V gene. The CDR3 has 12 residues. In DNA form, the CDR3 reads TGCAGCGTAGCTGGGACAGGCAAAGCCATATATTTT. Protein: CSVAGTGKAIYF.